The clone carrying this T cell receptor beta chain is medium-sized by share. This entry comes from a study of long-term antiretroviral therapy in people with HIV. Germline assignment: CDR1 SGHVS and CDR2 FQNEAQ. This CDR3 spans 16 amino acids. Trimming took 3 bases from V and 4 from J, leaving 19 bases between them. Survey level was the resolution at which the v3.0 immunoSEQ assay ran. Some clones are missing from TCRdb's copy, which holds only in-frame ones; the method was immunoSEQ multiplex PCR. The data contain about 20,000 clones, more than 65% of them singletons. The TCR was taken from a man aged 35 to 55 with HIV. This chain connects TRBV7-8 to TRBJ2-7; no definite D call. The sequences come from unsorted PBMCs, collected less than 2.5 years after starting antiretroviral therapy. The chain's CDR3 is CASSFSKETPTYEQYF. The CDR3, as DNA: TGTGCCAGCAGCTTCAGTAAGGAGACTCCTACTTACGAGCAGTACTTC.